A selection of T cell receptor beta chains follows, all from one sample in a study of glioma-infiltrating T cells after dendritic cell vaccination. TCRdb keeps only in-frame clones here, not all; method: immunoSEQ multiplex PCR. The table lists 80,000 to 100,000 clones, less than 90% of them singletons. The source was blood, collected after dendritic cell vaccination. The receptors derive from a human donor with glioblastoma. Both conserved end residues are part of each CDR3. Fields, in order: V gene, clone size, J gene, D gene, CDR3 DNA, CDR3 protein. The D gene is left open where the match is weak. Some rows mark clone size as missing; the rest say once, few, many or name a class of expanded clone.

V: TRBV18
size: .
J: TRBJ2-7
D: TRBD2
DNA: TGTGCCAGCTCCCAGACTAGCGGTTACGAGCAGTACTTC
CDR3: CASSQTSGYEQYF

V: TRBV4-1
size: .
J: TRBJ1-1
D: TRBD1
DNA: TGCGCCAGCAGCCAAGATTATACAGGGGCGGACACTGAAGCTTTCTTT
CDR3: CASSQDYTGADTEAFF

V: TRBV6-5
size: once
J: TRBJ1-1
D: .
DNA: TGTGCCACAAATGGGCACTCGAACACTGAAGCTTTCTTT
CDR3: CATNGHSNTEAFF

V: TRBV6-5
size: .
J: TRBJ1-1
D: .
DNA: TGTGCCAGCAGTTACTCGAGAGGAGACAACACTGAAGCTTTCTTT
CDR3: CASSYSRGDNTEAFF

V: TRBV28
size: .
J: TRBJ2-7
D: TRBD2
DNA: TGTGCCAGCAAAGCAGCGGGGGGGTCCTACGAGCAGTACTTC
CDR3: CASKAAGGSYEQYF

V: TRBV10-3
size: .
J: TRBJ1-1
D: .
DNA: TGTGCCATCAGTAGCAGGGTGAACACTGAAGCTTTCTTT
CDR3: CAISSRVNTEAFF

V: TRBV19
size: .
J: TRBJ2-2
D: .
DNA: TGTGCCAGTAGCGGGACACATAACACCGGGGAGCTGTTTTTT
CDR3: CASSGTHNTGELFF

V: TRBV9
size: .
J: TRBJ2-3
D: TRBD1
DNA: TGTGCCAGCAGCGTCGTCCCGGGACAGGGGCCCACGGATACGCAGTATTTT
CDR3: CASSVVPGQGPTDTQYF

V: TRBV4-1
size: once
J: TRBJ1-3
D: TRBD1
DNA: TGCGCCAGCAGCCAAGATGGGACAGTGGGCAGGGGTGGAAACACCATATATTTT
CDR3: CASSQDGTVGRGGNTIYF

V: TRBV28
size: .
J: TRBJ1-4
D: TRBD1
DNA: TGTGCCAGCAGTTTACAAATCCACCGACAGGGACCGAATGAAAGGCTGTTTTTT
CDR3: CASSLQIHRQGPNERLFF

V: TRBV5-4
size: once
J: TRBJ1-1
D: .
DNA: TGTGCCAGTCTCCGGGCCGGGAGGACTGAAGCTTTCTTT
CDR3: CASLRAGRTEAFF

V: TRBV11-2
size: once
J: TRBJ1-2
D: .
DNA: TGTGCCAGCAGCTTAGACCGCGAGCTGGGTTCGGGAGGCTACACCTTC
CDR3: CASSLDRELGSGGYTF

V: TRBV4-1
size: .
J: TRBJ1-2
D: .
DNA: TGCGCCAGCAGCCAAGATCCAGACAGTCGAAACTATGGCTACACCTTC
CDR3: CASSQDPDSRNYGYTF

V: TRBV6-1
size: .
J: TRBJ1-2
D: .
DNA: TGTGCCATCAGTGATCAGGGTCCTGGCGGCTACACCTTC
CDR3: CAISDQGPGGYTF

V: TRBV7-9
size: .
J: TRBJ1-2
D: TRBD1
DNA: TGTGCCAGCAGCCGCGGGACAGCCACCCCTTATGGCTACACCTTC
CDR3: CASSRGTATPYGYTF

V: TRBV9
size: .
J: TRBJ1-1
D: .
DNA: TGTGCCAGCAGCCGAGGAGGACAGCTTCTTAACACTGAAGCTTTCTTT
CDR3: CASSRGGQLLNTEAFF

V: TRBV5-4
size: .
J: TRBJ2-1
D: .
DNA: TGTGCCAGCAGCTTGGACGGTCCACCCTACAATGAGCAGTTCTTC
CDR3: CASSLDGPPYNEQFF